Below, one T cell receptor (beta chain) is given with its context. V lost 3 bases to trimming and J lost 6 bases; unmatched junction nucleotides: 8. CDR3 size: 17 residues. From germline, CDR1 is WNHNN and CDR2 SYGVQD (reference sequence). Libraries were prepared by immunoSEQ multiplex PCR; TCRdb keeps only in-frame clonotypes and omits some of them. The sample has approximately 93,000 clones; 75% to 90% are singletons. These data belong to a study of blood T cell repertoires in COVID-19. Source material: peripheral blood. The chain employs TRBV10-1 and TRBJ2-2, with TRBD2 identical over 12 bases. This clonotype originated in a man between 50 and 59 years old with active or convalescent COVID-19. The CDR3 bases are TGCGCCAGCAGTGAATTCCGTCTAGCGGGGGGGTCCGGGGAGCTGTTTTTT. Protein product: CASSEFRLAGGSGELFF.